This T cell receptor (beta chain) was captured in a study of OX40 agonist ivuxolimab in advanced cancers. This clone came up once. Trimming stripped 5 bases from V and 9 bases from J, with 26 bases between. The CDR3 has 17 residues. The repertoire was sequenced with immunoSEQ multiplex PCR; TCRdb's copy has only in-frame clones and lacks some. The sample has 96,000 or so clones; 84% are singletons. Sequencing used CD4+ or CD8+ T cells sorted from blood, obtained in a trial of the OX40 agonist ivuxolimab. This receptor was taken from an adult with an advanced solid tumor such as melanoma, head and neck, liver or kidney cancer. V and J are TRBV23-1 and TRBJ1-5, with D perhaps TRBD1 (6 bases). TRBV23-1 belongs to the ORF category, with a function that is uncertain. The CDR3 DNA sequence: TGCGCCAGCAGTTTAAATCCGGGACATACTTCCGAAGGGCCCCAGCATTTT. Translated: CASSLNPGHTSEGPQHF.